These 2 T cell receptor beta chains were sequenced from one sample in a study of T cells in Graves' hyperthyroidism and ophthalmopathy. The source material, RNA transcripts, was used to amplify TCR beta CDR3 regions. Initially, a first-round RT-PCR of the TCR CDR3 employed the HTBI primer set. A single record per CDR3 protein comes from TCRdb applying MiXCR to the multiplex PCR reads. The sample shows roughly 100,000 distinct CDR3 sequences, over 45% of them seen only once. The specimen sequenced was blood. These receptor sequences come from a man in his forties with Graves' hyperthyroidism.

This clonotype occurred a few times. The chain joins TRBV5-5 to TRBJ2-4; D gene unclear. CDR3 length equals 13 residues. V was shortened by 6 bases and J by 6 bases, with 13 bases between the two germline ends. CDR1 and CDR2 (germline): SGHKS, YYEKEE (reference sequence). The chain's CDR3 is CASITPKGNIQYF. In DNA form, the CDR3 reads TGTGCCAGCATTACTCCTAAGGGAAACATTCAGTACTTC. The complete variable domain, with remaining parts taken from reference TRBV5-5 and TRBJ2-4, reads DAGVTQSPTHLIKTRGQQVTLRCSPISGHKSVSWYQQVLGQGPQFIFQYYEKEERGRGNFPDRFSARQFPNYSSELNVNALLLGDSALYLCASITPKGNIQYFGAGTRLSVL.

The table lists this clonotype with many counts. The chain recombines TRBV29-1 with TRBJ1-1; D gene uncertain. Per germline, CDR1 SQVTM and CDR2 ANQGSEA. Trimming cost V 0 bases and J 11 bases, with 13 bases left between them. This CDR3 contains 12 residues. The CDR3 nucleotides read TGCAGCGTTGAAGATAGCAGAACGGGGGCTTTCTTT. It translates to CSVEDSRTGAFF.